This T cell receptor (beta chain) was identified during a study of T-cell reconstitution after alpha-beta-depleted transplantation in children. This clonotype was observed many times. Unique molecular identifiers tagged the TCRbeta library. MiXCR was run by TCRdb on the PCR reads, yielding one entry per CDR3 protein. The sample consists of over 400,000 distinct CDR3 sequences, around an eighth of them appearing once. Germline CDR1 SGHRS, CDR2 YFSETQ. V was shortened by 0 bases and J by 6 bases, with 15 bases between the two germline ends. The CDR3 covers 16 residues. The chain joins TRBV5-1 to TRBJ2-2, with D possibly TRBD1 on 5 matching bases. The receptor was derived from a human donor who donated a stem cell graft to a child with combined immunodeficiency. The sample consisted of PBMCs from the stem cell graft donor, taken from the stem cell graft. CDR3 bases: TGCGCCAGCAGCTTGGCTGCAGGGTCGGACGCCGGGGAGCTGTTTTTT. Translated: CASSLAAGSDAGELFF. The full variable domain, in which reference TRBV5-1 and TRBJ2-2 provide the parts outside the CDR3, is KAGVTQTPRYLIKTRGQQVTLSCSPISGHRSVSWYQQTPGQGLQFLFEYFSETQRNKGNFPGRFSGRQFSNSRSEMNVSTLELGDSALYLCASSLAAGSDAGELFFGEGSRLTVL.